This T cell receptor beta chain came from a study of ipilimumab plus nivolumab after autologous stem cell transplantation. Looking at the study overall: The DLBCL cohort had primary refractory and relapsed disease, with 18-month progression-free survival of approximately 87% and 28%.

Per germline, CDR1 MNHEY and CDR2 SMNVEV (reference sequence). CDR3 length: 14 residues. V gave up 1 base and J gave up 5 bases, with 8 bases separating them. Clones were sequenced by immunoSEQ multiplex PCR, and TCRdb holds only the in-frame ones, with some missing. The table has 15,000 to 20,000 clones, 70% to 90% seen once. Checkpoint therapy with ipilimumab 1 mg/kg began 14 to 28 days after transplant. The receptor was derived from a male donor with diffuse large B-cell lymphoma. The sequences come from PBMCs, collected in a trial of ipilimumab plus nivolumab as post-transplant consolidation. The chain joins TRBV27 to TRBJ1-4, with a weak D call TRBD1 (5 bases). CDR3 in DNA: TGTGCCAGCAGTTTATGGGGGGGGAATGAAAAACTGTTTTTT. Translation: CASSLWGGNEKLFF.